What follows are 32 T cell receptor beta chains derived from one specimen sequenced in a study of radiation and T cells in renal cell carcinoma. Method: immunoSEQ multiplex PCR; TCRdb's copy keeps in-frame clones and lacks some. Of about 83,000 clones listed, 83% are singletons. Stated time point: blood 4 weeks post-SBRT, at nephrectomy. Described treatment: 15 Gy SBRT to primary tumor, nephrectomy 4 weeks later. The starting material was blood, obtained from a patient whose treatment included radiotherapy and nephrectomy. The receptors shown here come from an older woman with renal cell carcinoma.

This chain uses TRBV29-1 with TRBJ1-3; D ambiguous. V was clipped by 3 bases and J by 4 bases, with 10 bases between them. The CDR3 runs to 13 residues. Germline CDR1 is SQVTM and CDR2 is ANQGSEA. CDR3 bases: TGCAGCGTTGAGTGGCAGAGGGGAAACACCATATATTTT. Its protein product is CSVEWQRGNTIYF.

The chain links TRBV28 to TRBJ1-2, with D unresolved. Per the germline V gene, CDR1 is MDHEN and CDR2 is SYDVKM. The CDR3 extends over 13 amino acids. V lost 2 bases to trimming and J lost 2 bases, with 6 bases between them. The CDR3 sequence is CASSLIPNYGYTF. The DNA for the CDR3 is TGTGCCAGCAGTTTAATCCCGAACTATGGCTACACCTTC.

The chain uses TRBV19 and TRBJ1-6; D remains unclear. The V gene lost 6 bases and the J gene lost 10 bases, with 10 bases spanning the gap. The CDR3 runs to 12 residues. The germline gives CDR1 LNHDA, CDR2 SQIVND (reference sequence). CDR3 DNA sequence: TGTGCCAGTAGGGAGGGCGAATCACCCCTCCACTTT. Translating it yields CASREGESPLHF.

The V and J genes are TRBV2 and TRBJ2-2; D is unresolved. The V end was cut by 4 bases, the J end by 5 bases, with 11 bases between. CDR3 length: 14 residues. Germline V gene sequence: CDR1 SNHLY, CDR2 FYNNEI. The CDR3 bases are TGTGCCAGCAGTGGGCTAGTGGGGACCGGGGAGCTGTTTTTT. Protein product: CASSGLVGTGELFF.

The rearrangement links TRBV18 to TRBJ2-2; D possibly uses TRBD1 or TRBD2 (5 bases each). The CDR3 runs to 18 residues. Trimming removed 0 bases from V and 1 base from J, with 15 bases in between. From germline, CDR1 is KGHSH and CDR2 LQKENI. The CDR3 DNA sequence: TGTGCCAGCTCACCACCCAAAGCAGGGAGCCTGAACACCGGGGAGCTGTTTTTT. Translating it yields CASSPPKAGSLNTGELFF. Variable domain in full (rest from reference TRBV18 and TRBJ2-2): NAGVMQNPRHLVRRRGQEARLRCSPMKGHSHVYWYRQLPEEGLKFMVYLQKENIIDESGMPKERFSAEFPKEGPSILRIQQVVRGDSAAYFCASSPPKAGSLNTGELFFGEGSRLTVL.

This chain uses TRBV25-1 with TRBJ2-7; 8 positions match TRBD1. Germline loops: CDR1 MGHDK, CDR2 SYGVNS. The CDR3 spans 17 residues. V lost 3 bases to trimming and J lost 6 bases; unmatched junction nucleotides: 16. The CDR3 DNA sequence: TGTGCCAGCAGTGAGTCAGGGGGCGCAGATTTGCAGCCCGAGCAGTACTTC. Residues: CASSESGGADLQPEQYF.

This clone was seen more than once but under ten times. The chain joins TRBV19 to TRBJ1-1; D ambiguous. Between the trimmed V and J ends, which lost 10 bases and 4 bases, there was a span of 13 bases. This CDR3 region has 12 residues. Germline V lookup: CDR1 LNHDA, CDR2 SQIVND (reference sequence). CDR3 loop: CATEGSGTEAFF. The CDR3, as DNA: TGTGCCACGGAAGGGTCCGGCACTGAAGCTTTCTTT.

The chain combines TRBV7-9 with TRBJ2-2, with D perhaps TRBD2 (7 bases). CDR3 length: 15 amino acids. Between the trimmed V and J ends, which lost 9 bases and 4 bases, there was a span of 18 bases. Germline loops: CDR1 SEHNR, CDR2 FQNEAQ (reference sequence). As DNA, the CDR3 is TGTGCCAGGGATAACGGGGGGCTCGGCACCGGGGAGCTGTTTTTT. Translating gives CARDNGGLGTGELFF.

The chain couples TRBV15 to TRBJ1-2; D uncertain. This CDR3 spans 12 amino acids. V lost 0 bases and J lost 7, with 6 bases in between. Germline loops: CDR1 LNHNV, CDR2 YYDKDF (reference sequence). CDR3 protein: CATSRDRSGYTF. In DNA form, the CDR3 reads TGTGCCACCAGCAGAGATCGAAGTGGCTACACCTTC.

This clone showed up just once. The chain combines TRBV10-3 with TRBJ1-1; D gene unclear. Trimming shortened V by 2 bases and J by 0 bases, and 10 bases separated the two germline ends. Per the germline V gene, CDR1 is ENHRY and CDR2 is SYGVKD. This CDR3 region has 15 residues. The CDR3 loop is CAISEDGHMNTEAFF. The CDR3 region has the DNA TGTGCCATCAGTGAGGACGGTCACATGAACACTGAAGCTTTCTTT.

V usage is TRBV27 and J usage is TRBJ1-5, with 10 nucleotides matching TRBD1. The CDR3 covers 13 residues. Germline assignment: CDR1 MNHEY and CDR2 SMNVEV (reference sequence). With V trimmed by 6 bases and J by 9 bases, 5 bases remained unmatched. The CDR3 loop reads CASRTGGGGPQHF. The CDR3 region has the DNA TGTGCCAGCAGGACAGGGGGCGGGGGGCCCCAGCATTTT.

This sequence joins TRBV9 and TRBJ2-1; D is unresolved. CDR1 and CDR2 from the germline V gene are SGDLS and YYNGEE. The CDR3 is 12 amino acids. V was clipped by 7 bases and J by 5 bases, with 10 bases between them. CDR3 sequence: CASGYQNNEQFF. The DNA for the CDR3 is TGTGCCAGCGGGTACCAAAACAATGAGCAGTTCTTC.

The chain carries TRBV5-5 and TRBJ2-5; D is perhaps TRBD2 (6 bases). Germline CDR1 is SGHKS and CDR2 is YYEKEE (reference sequence). The CDR3 runs to 14 residues. The germline V and J ends were trimmed by 1 base and 5 bases, with 12 bases remaining between them. The CDR3 sequence is CASSLSEGWETQYF. The CDR3 DNA is TGTGCCAGCAGCTTGTCGGAGGGTTGGGAGACCCAGTACTTC.

For the CDR3, the DNA is TGCAGCGTCGAGGCCAGCGGGGGGACAGATACGCAGTATTTT. The encoded protein is CSVEASGGTDTQYF. This chain joins TRBV29-1 and TRBJ2-3; TRBD2 agrees at 9 bases. The V gene's germline CDR1 is SQVTM and CDR2 ANQGSEA. The junction had 7 bases not matched to a gene; V was cut back by 6 bases and J by 3 bases. The CDR3 totals 14 residues.

V is TRBV4-2 and J is TRBJ2-3, with D perhaps matching TRBD1 (5 bases). Germline loops: CDR1 LGHNA, CDR2 YNFKEQ. Trimming removed 0 bases at V and 0 bases at J, with 10 bases between. The CDR3 loop spans 16 amino acids. CDR3 DNA: TGTGCCAGCAGCCAAGATCCGGCAGGGAGCACAGATACGCAGTATTTT. Its translation is CASSQDPAGSTDTQYF.

The rearrangement links TRBV2 to TRBJ1-1; D is uncertain. The CDR3 covers 13 residues. Trimming cost V 4 bases and J 8 bases, with 14 bases left between them. Germline V gene data show CDR1 as SNHLY and CDR2 as FYNNEI. The CDR3 nucleotides are TGTGCCAGCAGTGGGACGCAGGTTTCCGAAGCTTTCTTT. It specifies CASSGTQVSEAFF.

The CDR3 nucleotides are TGTGCCAGCAGCTTGGATAGCCTTCTAGAAAAACTGTTTTTT. Translating it yields CASSLDSLLEKLFF. The chain employs TRBV5-5 and TRBJ1-4; D remains ambiguous. The germline V gene encodes CDR1 SGHKS and CDR2 YYEKEE (reference sequence). The CDR3 is 14 amino acids. Trimming took 0 bases from V and 8 from J, leaving 11 bases between them.

The CDR3 sequence: CASSADTMGTEAFF. Here the CDR3 DNA reads TGCGCCAGCAGCGCAGACACAATGGGCACTGAAGCTTTCTTT. The rearrangement uses TRBV5-1 and TRBJ1-1; D is uncertain. The ends were cut back, 4 bases at V and 4 bases at J, with 14 bases in the middle. CDR1 and CDR2 from the germline V gene are SGHRS and YFSETQ. This CDR3 has 14 amino acids.

The rearrangement joins TRBV6-5 to TRBJ1-2; D is undetermined. The CDR3 extends over 13 amino acids. V shed 2 bases and J shed 1 base, with 5 bases lying between them. Germline CDR1 and CDR2: MNHEY and SVGAGI. The CDR3 region is CASSYVDNYGYTF. CDR3 sequence (DNA): TGTGCCAGCAGTTACGTTGATAACTATGGCTACACCTTC.

This sequence joins TRBV2 and TRBJ2-2; D is ambiguous. Per the germline V gene, CDR1 is SNHLY and CDR2 is FYNNEI. The CDR3 consists of 15 residues. The germline V and J ends were trimmed by 6 bases and 2 bases, with 13 bases remaining between them. In DNA form, the CDR3 reads TGTGCCAGCAGCCGGTCGGCCACAAACACCGGGGAGCTGTTTTTT. As protein: CASSRSATNTGELFF.

The gene calls are TRBV6-6 and TRBJ1-1; D gene ambiguous. The CDR3 has 13 residues. V was cut by 1 base and J by 2 bases, with 5 bases left in between. From germline, CDR1 is MNHNY and CDR2 SVGAGI (reference sequence). The CDR3 reads CASSYFINTEAFF. The CDR3 region has the DNA TGTGCCAGCAGTTACTTCATTAACACTGAAGCTTTCTTT.

A word on this clone: The junction and the germline gene differ at one end; a read error may be behind it. This sequence joins TRBV7-7 and TRBJ1-5; maybe TRBD1 (6 bases). CDR3 length: 13 residues. CDR1 is SSHAT and CDR2 is FNYEAQ in the germline V gene (reference sequence). The CDR3 DNA reads as TGTGCTAGCAGCTCAGGGGTTTATCAGCCCCAGCATTTT. It specifies CASSSGVYQPQHF.

The chain carries TRBV4-2 and TRBJ2-7; tentatively, D is TRBD1 (6 bases). Germline loops: CDR1 LGHNA, CDR2 YNFKEQ. Trimming removed 0 bases at V and 3 bases at J, with 15 bases between. The CDR3 is 16 residues long. CDR3 residues: CASSQDAAGEYYEQYF. Here the CDR3 DNA reads TGTGCCAGCAGCCAAGATGCCGCAGGGGAATACTACGAGCAGTACTTC.

Regarding this clone: Mismatch with germline at one junction end may stem from a read error. J is TRBJ2-1 and V is TRBV27; D is unclear. This CDR3 has 11 amino acids. The germline V gene has CDR1 MNHEY and CDR2 SMNVEV (reference sequence). The CDR3 loop is CASSFPPLSIF. The CDR3, as DNA: TGTGCCAGCAGTTTTCCCCCTTTATCGATCTTC.

The V and J genes are TRBV5-1 and TRBJ2-1, with a tentative D call TRBD1 (5 bases). CDR3 length: 15 residues. The V end lost 5 bases, the J end lost 6 bases, and 18 bases lay between the germline ends. Germline V CDR1 and CDR2: SGHRS, YFSETQ. The CDR3 is CASRIGMGRVNEQFF. The CDR3 DNA reads as TGCGCCAGCAGAATCGGAATGGGCAGGGTCAATGAGCAGTTCTTC. Full variable domain (remainder filled in from reference TRBV5-1 and TRBJ2-1): KAGVTQTPRYLIKTRGQQVTLSCSPISGHRSVSWYQQTPGQGLQFLFEYFSETQRNKGNFPGRFSGRQFSNSRSEMNVSTLELGDSALYLCASRIGMGRVNEQFFGPGTRLTVL.

The chain joins TRBV7-6 to TRBJ2-5; tentative D call: TRBD1 (5 bases). This CDR3 contains 14 residues. Germline-derived CDR1 and CDR2 are SGHVS and FNYEAQ. Trimming took off 4 bases at V and 5 bases at J, with 14 bases between the two ends. The CDR3, as DNA: TGTGCCAGCAGCTCCCCAGGGTCAACGGAGACCCAGTACTTC. Its protein is CASSSPGSTETQYF. Together with reference TRBV7-6 and TRBJ2-5, the CDR3 gives the full variable domain: GAGVSQSPRYKVTKRGQDVALRCDPISGHVSLYWYRQALGQGPEFLTYFNYEAQQDKSGLPNDRFSAERPEGSISTLTIQRTEQRDSAMYRCASSSPGSTETQYFGPGTRLLVL.

This clone was seen a single time. This rearrangement joins TRBV28 to TRBJ2-5, with TRBD2 as a possible D gene (6 bases). The ends were cut back, 3 bases at V and 6 bases at J, with 17 bases in the middle. Germline V gene lookup returns CDR1 MDHEN and CDR2 SYDVKM. The CDR3 extends over 15 amino acids. The CDR3 is CASSLNTGALKTQYF. In nucleotides, the CDR3 is TGTGCCAGCAGTTTGAATACGGGAGCCCTTAAGACCCAGTACTTC.

J is TRBJ2-3 and V is TRBV12-2; the table's TRBD2 call for D was not verified on the DNA. TRBV12-2 is termed a pseudogene. The CDR3 runs to 14 residues. The CDR3 loop reads CASRPGAGTDTQYF. CDR3 bases: TGTGCAAGTCGCCCGGGAGCCGGCACAGATACGCAGTATTTT.

This clone was seen a single time. The rearrangement uses TRBV2 and TRBJ2-5; 7 nucleotides align to TRBD1. The J segment lost 4 bases and the V segment lost 7 bases, leaving 9 bases of the junction unmatched. CDR3 length: 14 amino acids. Germline assignment: CDR1 SNHLY and CDR2 FYNNEI. The CDR3 DNA follows: TGTGCCAGCACTTGGTTAGGGGGCCCAGAGACCCAGTACTTC. It codes for CASTWLGGPETQYF.

The rearrangement links TRBV4-2 to TRBJ2-6; D is undetermined. Germline values: CDR1 LGHNA, CDR2 YNFKEQ. The CDR3 runs to 16 residues. With 6 bases removed from V and 2 bases from J, the gap between germline ends came to 14 bases. For the CDR3, the DNA is TGTGCCAGCAGACCCGAGTCAGCCCCTGGGGCCAACGTCCTGACTTTC. Its protein is CASRPESAPGANVLTF.

Concerning this clone: The sample contains more than one DNA sequence encoding this CDR3. V is TRBV5-6 and J is TRBJ2-3; D not certain. This CDR3 has 11 residues. The V and J ends lost 0 bases and 4 bases respectively, with 0 bases between them. From germline, CDR1 is SGHDT and CDR2 YYEEEE. The CDR3 spells CASSLADTQYF. CDR3 nucleotide sequence: TGTGCCAGCAGCTTGGCAGATACGCAGTATTTT.

The chain employs TRBV10-2 and TRBJ2-1, with TRBD1 identical over 9 bases. CDR1 and CDR2 (germline): WSHSY, SAAADI. Trimming took 11 bases from V and 1 from J; bases not matched to a gene: 6. The CDR3 runs to 14 residues. CDR3 protein: CAVQGAKSYNEQFF. CDR3 nucleotides: TGCGCCGTACAGGGGGCTAAGTCCTACAATGAGCAGTTCTTC.